The 26 T cell receptor beta chains in this list originate from one sample, sequenced in a study of identical twins. TCRdb re-analysed the 5' RACE reads in MiXCR, keeping a single row per CDR3 protein. The table has about 530,000 distinct CDR3 sequences, around 22% seen once. The data also belong to a second study, concerning yellow fever vaccine responses in identical twins.

Sequenced input: CD4+ T cells sorted from blood. The source of these receptors is a young woman in good health.

This clonotype was picked up a small number of times. The rearrangement uses TRBV28 and TRBJ2-7; D remains unclear. The length of the CDR3 is 16 residues. The germline V gene encodes CDR1 MDHEN and CDR2 SYDVKM. V lost 6 bases and J lost 6, with 24 bases in between. DNA for the CDR3: TGTGCCAGCAGCCAAACATCGACCGGGTCCTATATCGAGCAGTACTTC. Its protein product is CASSQTSTGSYIEQYF.

The chain joins TRBV19 to TRBJ2-3; 10 bases are shared with TRBD2. V shed 6 bases, J shed 1 base, and the junction held 13 bases outside the gene matches. This CDR3 has 18 amino acids. CDR1 LNHDA and CDR2 SQIVND come from the germline V gene (reference sequence). The CDR3 coding sequence is TGTGCCAGTAGCGGGGGGCTAGCGGGAGCTCTTGGCACAGATACGCAGTATTTT. Its protein is CASSGGLAGALGTDTQYF.

The genes are TRBV11-2 and TRBJ2-3; 10 bases align to TRBD2. Trimming removed 4 bases from V and 1 base from J; junction bases left unmatched: 11. Germline V gene lookup returns CDR1 SGHAT and CDR2 FQNNGV. The CDR3 extends over 18 amino acids. The CDR3 sequence: CASSSTPTLAGGTDTQYF. Written as DNA, the CDR3 is TGTGCCAGCAGCTCCACCCCAACTCTAGCGGGAGGCACAGATACGCAGTATTTT.

The chain links TRBV7-9 to TRBJ2-3, with a possible D match to TRBD1 (6 bases). The CDR3 sequence is 15 residues long. V gave up 1 base and J gave up 2 bases, with 10 bases separating them. The germline CDR1 and CDR2 sequences are SEHNR and FQNEAQ (reference sequence). Here the CDR3 reads CASSLGTEPTDTQYF. The DNA of the CDR3 is TGTGCCAGCAGCTTAGGGACAGAACCCACAGATACGCAGTATTTT. Filled out from reference TRBV7-9 and TRBJ2-3, the complete variable domain reads DTGVSQNPRHKITKRGQNVTFRCDPISEHNRLYWYRQTLGQGPEFLTYFQNEAQLEKSRLLSDRFSAERPKGSFSTLEIQRTEQGDSAMYLCASSLGTEPTDTQYFGPGTRLTVL.

V and J are TRBV12-3 or TRBV12-4 and TRBJ1-2; TRBD1 aligns across 7 bases. This CDR3 has 14 amino acids. The V gene end was trimmed by 6 bases and the J gene end by 2 bases; junction bases not matched to a gene: 6. In nucleotides, the CDR3 is TGTGCCAGCAGCCTGGGACAGATGAACTATGGCTACACCTTC. Its translation: CASSLGQMNYGYTF.

The V and J genes are TRBV9 and TRBJ1-2; a possible D gene is TRBD1 (5 bases). Germline values: CDR1 SGDLS, CDR2 YYNGEE. V was clipped by 5 bases and J by 4 bases, with 12 bases between them. This CDR3 is built from 13 residues. CDR3 amino acids: CASSGQDFYGYTF. The DNA of the CDR3 is TGTGCCAGCAGTGGACAAGACTTCTATGGCTACACCTTC.

This clonotype was seen many times. A read error may explain this, as a much larger clone is one base away. CDR3 DNA sequence: TGCGCCAGCAGCTCTAAAGAGACCCAGTACTTC. Protein: CASSSKETQYF. V is TRBV5-1 and J is TRBJ2-5; D unresolved. CDR1 and CDR2 from the germline V gene are SGHRS and YFSETQ. V dropped 3 bases and J dropped 3 bases, with 3 bases sitting between them. This CDR3 has 11 residues.

This clonotype was picked up a small number of times. V gene TRBV7-9 combines with J gene TRBJ1-6; D is uncertain. Germline V CDR1 and CDR2: SEHNR, FQNEAQ (reference sequence). V was shortened by 5 bases and J by 4 bases, with 12 bases between the two germline ends. This CDR3 is built from 15 residues. CDR3 nucleotide sequence: TGTGCCAGCAGCCCCCGTTCCTCATATAATTCACCCCTCCACTTT. Its translation is CASSPRSSYNSPLHF.

This chain joins TRBV12-3 or TRBV12-4 and TRBJ2-7; D unclear. The V end was cut by 7 bases, the J end by 3 bases, with 19 bases between. The CDR3 sequence is 15 residues long. The CDR3 DNA reads TGTGCCAGCACCCCTTCGCGGAACTCAAACTACGAGCAGTACTTC. Encoded protein: CASTPSRNSNYEQYF.

This chain connects TRBV2 to TRBJ2-1; D call uncertain. Germline assignment: CDR1 SNHLY and CDR2 FYNNEI. Between the trimmed V and J ends, which lost 3 bases and 2 bases, there was a span of 11 bases. The CDR3 extends over 15 amino acids. CDR3 protein: CASSDMGITYNEQFF. Here the CDR3 DNA reads TGTGCCAGCAGTGATATGGGAATAACCTACAATGAGCAGTTCTTC. The full variable domain, with the rest looked up from reference TRBV2 and TRBJ2-1, is EPEVTQTPSHQVTQMGQEVILRCVPISNHLYFYWYRQILGQKVEFLVSFYNNEISEKSEIFDDQFSVERPDGSNFTLKIRSTKLEDSAMYFCASSDMGITYNEQFFGPGTRLTVL.

As DNA, the CDR3 is TGCGCCAGCAGCTCACTAGCGGGATCCCAAGAGACCCAGTACTTC. Residues: CASSSLAGSQETQYF. The genes are TRBV5-1 and TRBJ2-5, with 10 bases fitting TRBD2. The CDR3 totals 15 residues. CDR1 SGHRS and CDR2 YFSETQ come from the germline V gene. Germline trimming cut 3 bases from V and 1 base from J; bases unmatched to any gene: 3.

This rearrangement joins TRBV7-2 to TRBJ2-1; 8 bases align to TRBD2. Germline V lookup: CDR1 SGHTA, CDR2 FQGNSA. There are 14 residues in the CDR3. Trimming removed 7 bases from V and 7 bases from J; junction bases left unmatched: 9. The CDR3 loop reads CASTLSGSANEQFF. Written as DNA, the CDR3 is TGTGCCAGCACCCTAAGCGGGAGTGCTAATGAGCAGTTCTTC.

This clonotype was seen just once. The V gene is TRBV28, the J gene TRBJ1-1, with TRBD1 matching over 7 bases. Germline lookup yields CDR1 MDHEN and CDR2 SYDVKM. There are 14 residues in the CDR3. The V and J ends lost 7 bases and 1 base, in that order; junction bases with no gene match: 6. The CDR3 region is CASIGGGANTEAFF. The CDR3, as DNA: TGTGCCAGCATAGGGGGCGGCGCGAACACTGAAGCTTTCTTT. The complete variable domain, with remaining parts taken from reference TRBV28 and TRBJ1-1, reads DVKVTQSSRYLVKRTGEKVFLECVQDMDHENMFWYRQDPGLGLRLIYFSYDVKMKEKGDIPEGYSVSREKKERFSLILESASTNQTSMYLCASIGGGANTEAFFGQGTRLTVV.

This clonotype has more than one count but fewer than ten. The CDR3 nucleotides are TGTGCCAGCAGCTTAGTGGGAGGGCCTAGCAATCAGCCCCAGCATTTT. This sequence encodes CASSLVGGPSNQPQHF. V usage is TRBV7-2 and J usage is TRBJ1-5; no firm D call. Trimming left V 1 base short and J 0 bases short, with 10 bases between. The CDR3 is made up of 16 amino acids. Germline-derived CDR1 and CDR2 are SGHTA and FQGNSA.

This clonotype was counted a few times. The CDR3 is CASSQEWRDTQYF. The CDR3, as DNA: TGTGCCAGCAGCCAGGAATGGCGTGATACGCAGTATTTT. The chain employs TRBV3-1 and TRBJ2-3; D uncertain. Deletions cut 3 bases from V and 6 bases from J, with 10 bases between. The length of the CDR3 is 13 residues. Looked up from germline, CDR1 is LGHDT and CDR2 is YNNKEL (reference sequence).

J is TRBJ2-7 and V is TRBV18, with 13 bases matching TRBD2. V gave up 2 bases and J gave up 2 bases; unmatched junction bases: 3. This CDR3 has 16 amino acids. Per germline, CDR1 KGHSH and CDR2 LQKENI. The CDR3 is CASSPEGLAGAYEQYF. As DNA, the CDR3 is TGTGCCAGCTCACCAGAAGGACTAGCGGGGGCCTACGAGCAGTACTTC.

This clonotype appeared many times. The gene calls are TRBV5-1 and TRBJ2-2; 8 bases align to TRBD2. J was trimmed by 7 bases and V by 1 base; bases with no gene match: 9. Germline CDR1 is SGHRS and CDR2 is YFSETQ. This CDR3 spans 16 amino acids. CDR3 loop: CASSLQAGVLIGELFF. The CDR3 DNA sequence: TGCGCCAGCAGCTTGCAAGCGGGAGTCCTGATCGGGGAGCTGTTTTTT.

A few counts support this clonotype. The rearrangement links TRBV10-3 to TRBJ2-7; 9 nucleotides match TRBD1. The germline gives CDR1 ENHRY, CDR2 SYGVKD. This CDR3 has 12 residues. With 10 bases clipped from V and 2 bases from J, the junction kept 3 bases outside the gene matches. As DNA, the CDR3 is TGTGCCAGGAGGGACAGGGCCTACGAGCAGTACGTC. It codes for CARRDRAYEQYV.

The V call is TRBV6-2 or TRBV6-3, the J call TRBJ2-7, with 15 positions matching TRBD2. Trimming cost V 6 bases and J 0 bases; bases outside gene matches: 21. Germline V gene lookup returns CDR1 MNHEY and CDR2 SVGEGT. The CDR3 covers 22 residues. CDR3 residues: CASRPHAGTSGRLGRSSYEQYF. The CDR3 DNA follows: TGTGCCAGCAGACCCCATGCCGGGACTAGCGGGAGGTTGGGCCGAAGCTCCTACGAGCAGTACTTC.

This clonotype was recorded a few times. V usage is TRBV11-2 and J usage is TRBJ1-1; no clear D gene. Trimming cost V 1 base and J 1 base, with 10 bases left between them. This CDR3 comprises 15 residues. In germline, CDR1 is SGHAT, CDR2 FQNNGV. The CDR3 loop reads CASSLVGQENTEAFF. The CDR3 coding sequence is TGTGCCAGCAGCTTAGTGGGCCAGGAGAACACTGAAGCTTTCTTT. Combining the CDR3 with reference TRBV11-2 and TRBJ1-1 gives the whole variable domain EAGVAQSPRYKIIEKRQSVAFWCNPISGHATLYWYQQILGQGPKLLIQFQNNGVVDDSQLPKDRFSAERLKGVDSTLKIQPAKLEDSAVYLCASSLVGQENTEAFFGQGTRLTVV.

The rearrangement joins TRBV12-3 or TRBV12-4 to TRBJ2-3, with 10 bases lining up with TRBD1. V lost 6 bases, J lost 6 bases, and 6 bases stayed unmatched. CDR3 length equals 14 residues. The DNA for the CDR3 is TGTGCCAGCAGATGGGACAGGGGCTCGGATACGCAGTATTTT. Translating it yields CASRWDRGSDTQYF.

The table lists this clonotype with a few counts. The V gene is TRBV20-1, the J gene TRBJ1-1, with 8 bases identical to TRBD1. The CDR3 has 17 amino acids. After removal of 7 bases from V and 1 base from J, the junction contained 17 bases not matched to a gene. Germline values: CDR1 DFQATT, CDR2 SNEGSKA (reference sequence). The CDR3 loop is CSVQKLTGANKNTEAFF. The CDR3 nucleotides read TGCAGTGTCCAGAAATTGACAGGGGCCAACAAGAACACTGAAGCTTTCTTT.

The table lists this clonotype with many counts. The genes are TRBV20-1 and TRBJ1-4, with 8 bases identical to TRBD1. CDR3 length: 14 residues. V lost 0 bases and J lost 8; bases outside the gene matches: 5. Germline loops: CDR1 DFQATT, CDR2 SNEGSKA (reference sequence). This CDR3 is CSARDWTGREKLFF. The CDR3 bases are TGCAGTGCTAGAGATTGGACAGGGAGAGAAAAACTGTTTTTT.

The J gene is TRBJ1-3, the V gene TRBV6-5; D not certain. The germline gives CDR1 MNHEY, CDR2 SVGAGI. V gave up 3 bases and J gave up 4 bases, with 7 bases separating them. The CDR3 has 13 amino acids. CDR3 loop: CASSYGPGNTIYF. CDR3 nucleotide sequence: TGTGCCAGCAGTTATGGTCCGGGAAACACCATATATTTT.

V and J are TRBV5-1 and TRBJ1-4; the D gene is possibly TRBD1 (5 bases). The CDR3 covers 16 residues. CDR1 and CDR2 from the germline V gene are SGHRS and YFSETQ. Trimming took 0 bases from V and 4 from J, leaving 13 bases between them. The DNA for the CDR3 is TGCGCCAGCAGCTTGGCCGCCGGGACCCTTAATGAAAAACTGTTTTTT. Residues: CASSLAAGTLNEKLFF.

The chain carries TRBV4-1 and TRBJ1-5; a possible D gene is TRBD1 (5 bases). Germline assignment: CDR1 MGHRA and CDR2 YSYEKL. This CDR3 comprises 14 residues. V lost 3 bases and J lost 7, with 13 bases in between. CDR3 DNA sequence: TGCGCCAGCAGCCAGACGTGGGGGGAACAGCCCCAGCATTTT. Translation: CASSQTWGEQPQHF.